These 17 T cell receptor beta chains share one sample of origin, sequenced in a study of blood T cell repertoires in COVID-19 (dated by TCRdb to 2020 to 2022). Preparation of the library involved the immunoSEQ multiplex PCR assay. Entries here come from immuneACCESS through TCRdb and include only in-frame sequences with V and J called. Some clones fail to appear in such tables; in the studies checked, an unresolved V gene covers under half of the shortfall, and the cause of the remainder is unknown. Across this sample there are tens of thousands of clones, with over 65% seen only once. The ten largest account for about 8.1% of the sample. The sequenced sample was peripheral blood. The receptors shown here come from a woman between 65 and 79 years old with acute or convalescent COVID-19.

This chain uses TRBV7-9 with TRBJ1-4; D is uncertain. Germline V CDR1 and CDR2: SEHNR, FQNEAQ (reference sequence). The CDR3 has 14 residues. The V end lost 3 bases, the J end lost 0 bases, and 5 bases lay between the germline ends. This chain's CDR3 is CASSFSTTNEKLFF. The CDR3, as DNA: TGTGCCAGCAGCTTTTCAACAACTAATGAAAAACTGTTTTTT.

The chain employs TRBV3-1 (or the pseudogene TRBV3-2) and TRBJ1-5; perhaps TRBD1 as D (5 bases). Germline CDR1 LGHDT, CDR2 YNNKEL (reference sequence). The CDR3 has 13 amino acids. The V end lost 0 bases, the J end lost 9 bases, and 9 bases lay between the germline ends. CDR3 amino acids: CASSQDGGGPQHF. Written as DNA, the CDR3 is TGTGCCAGCAGCCAAGATGGGGGGGGGCCCCAGCATTTT.

The gene calls are TRBV30 and TRBJ2-3; possible D gene TRBD2, 5 bases. Trimming took 0 bases from V and 6 from J, leaving 13 bases between them. CDR1 GTSNPN and CDR2 SVGIG come from the germline V gene (reference sequence). The CDR3 spans 14 residues. CDR3 residues: CAWSVPRVQDTQYF. The CDR3 nucleotides read TGTGCCTGGAGTGTACCGAGGGTTCAGGATACGCAGTATTTT.

V usage is TRBV10-3 and J usage is TRBJ1-3, with D possibly TRBD1 on 6 matching bases. V lost 4 bases and J lost 0, with 10 bases in between. Germline V lookup: CDR1 ENHRY, CDR2 SYGVKD. The CDR3 is 15 amino acids. CDR3 sequence reads: CAISGGPSSGNTIYF. In nucleotides, the CDR3 is TGTGCCATCAGTGGGGGGCCGAGCTCTGGAAACACCATATATTTT.

This chain connects TRBV5-1 to TRBJ2-2; D call uncertain. Trimming removed 2 bases at V and 0 bases at J, with 8 bases between. Germline V CDR1 and CDR2: SGHRS, YFSETQ. The length of the CDR3 is 15 residues. CDR3 loop: CASSFGTANTGELFF. DNA for the CDR3: TGCGCCAGCAGCTTCGGAACAGCGAACACCGGGGAGCTGTTTTTT. The whole variable domain, filled in from reference TRBV5-1 and TRBJ2-2, reads KAGVTQTPRYLIKTRGQQVTLSCSPISGHRSVSWYQQTPGQGLQFLFEYFSETQRNKGNFPGRFSGRQFSNSRSEMNVSTLELGDSALYLCASSFGTANTGELFFGEGSRLTVL.

The rearrangement joins TRBV21-1 to TRBJ1-5. TRBV21-1 is labeled a pseudogene. The CDR3 is 13 residues long. The CDR3 loop is CATTRDCNQPQHF. The DNA for the CDR3 is TGTGCCACCACCAGGGACTGCAATCAGCCCCAGCATTTT.

The chain couples TRBV5-1 to TRBJ2-5; 9 bases agree with TRBD1. The CDR3 is made up of 16 amino acids. V lost 0 bases, J lost 5 bases, and 8 bases stayed unmatched. The germline V gene encodes CDR1 SGHRS and CDR2 YFSETQ. For the CDR3, the DNA is TGCGCCAGCAGCTTGGCCCCCTCGACAGGGGGGGAGACCCAGTACTTC. Its protein product is CASSLAPSTGGETQYF.

This chain uses TRBV19 with TRBJ2-3, with 7 bases lining up with TRBD2. CDR1 is LNHDA, CDR2 SQIVND, per germline (reference sequence). J gave up 0 bases and V 5 bases, and 5 bases lay outside the gene matches. The CDR3 length is 15 residues. The CDR3 DNA is TGTGCCAGTAGTGGGACTACCCCTAGCACAGATACGCAGTATTTT. Its translation: CASSGTTPSTDTQYF.

CDR3 protein: CATSREAGGAYGYTF. CDR3 DNA: TGTGCCACCAGCAGAGAAGCAGGGGGCGCATATGGCTACACCTTC. The chain uses TRBV15 and TRBJ1-2; 8 bases align to TRBD1. The CDR3 runs to 15 residues. Trimming took 0 bases from V and 5 from J; bases not matched to a gene: 5. Germline V gene sequence: CDR1 LNHNV, CDR2 YYDKDF (reference sequence).

This clone was seen a single time. This chain uses TRBV15 with TRBJ2-7; 8 bases match TRBD2. The junction had 9 bases not matched to a gene; V was cut back by 1 base and J by 1 base. The CDR3 is made up of 17 amino acids. CDR1 LNHNV and CDR2 YYDKDF come from the germline V gene (reference sequence). The CDR3 here is CATSRAYGREGSYEQYF. As DNA, the CDR3 is TGTGCCACCAGCAGAGCGTATGGACGGGAGGGATCCTACGAGCAGTACTTC.

The rearrangement joins TRBV5-1 to TRBJ2-1; 7 bases agree with TRBD1. The V and J ends lost 0 bases and 6 bases, in that order; junction bases with no gene match: 3. Germline values: CDR1 SGHRS, CDR2 YFSETQ. This CDR3 has 14 residues. The CDR3 nucleotides read TGCGCCAGCAGCTTGGGGGGACAGTTCAATGAGCAGTTCTTC. This sequence encodes CASSLGGQFNEQFF.

The V and J genes are TRBV9 and TRBJ2-6, with D perhaps matching TRBD1 (7 bases). This CDR3 spans 15 amino acids. The germline gives CDR1 SGDLS, CDR2 YYNGEE. Between the trimmed V and J ends, which lost 5 bases and 1 base, there was a span of 10 bases. CDR3 nucleotides: TGTGCCAGCAGACAGGGGAGGTCTGGGGCCAACGTCCTGACTTTC. It codes for CASRQGRSGANVLTF.

This chain links TRBV6-5 with TRBJ2-2; D uncertain. CDR1 is MNHEY, CDR2 SVGAGI, per germline. Trimming stripped 7 bases from V and 2 bases from J, with 11 bases between. The CDR3 is made up of 14 amino acids. The chain's CDR3 is CASKPGYNTGELFF. The CDR3 nucleotides are TGTGCCAGCAAGCCGGGTTATAACACCGGGGAGCTGTTTTTT.

This clone showed up just a few times. This rearrangement joins TRBV29-1 to TRBJ1-5, with TRBD1 matching over 7 bases. Germline-derived CDR1 and CDR2 are SQVTM and ANQGSEA. Trimming took 6 bases from V and 6 from J; bases not matched to a gene: 8. The CDR3 loop spans 13 amino acids. CDR3 protein: CSVGTDRSQPQHF. CDR3 coding DNA: TGCAGCGTCGGGACAGATAGGAGTCAGCCCCAGCATTTT.

V and J are TRBV5-8 and TRBJ1-5; TRBD1 might be the D (6 bases). Trimming stripped 2 bases from V and 6 bases from J, with 15 bases between. CDR1 is SGHTS and CDR2 is YDEGEE in the germline V gene. This CDR3 contains 15 residues. Written as DNA, the CDR3 is TGTGCCAGCAGCTTAGAAACAGGGTCTACTCAGCCCCAGCATTTT. Translation gives CASSLETGSTQPQHF. The full variable domain, completed using reference TRBV5-8 and TRBJ1-5, is EAGVTQSPTHLIKTRGQQATLRCSPISGHTSVYWYQQALGLGLQFLLWYDEGEERNRGNFPPRFSGRQFPNYSSELNVNALELEDSALYLCASSLETGSTQPQHFGDGTRLSIL.

This rearrangement joins TRBV7-9 to TRBJ2-1, with TRBD2 matching 7 bases. The V gene end was trimmed by 8 bases and the J gene end by 12 bases; junction bases not matched to a gene: 10. CDR3 size: 12 residues. Germline assignment: CDR1 SEHNR and CDR2 FQNEAQ (reference sequence). The CDR3 here is CASGGRGDRQFF. The CDR3 DNA reads TGTGCCAGCGGTGGCCGGGGGGACCGGCAGTTCTTC.

The chain has TRBV10-3 and TRBJ2-7, with 8 bases identical to TRBD1. The trim removed 6 bases at V and 5 bases at J, leaving 12 bases unmatched. Germline assignment: CDR1 ENHRY and CDR2 SYGVKD. The CDR3 is 15 amino acids. In DNA, the CDR3 is TGTGCCATCAGCCGTTCAGGGGGCGCGGACAACGAGCAGTACTTC. This sequence encodes CAISRSGGADNEQYF.